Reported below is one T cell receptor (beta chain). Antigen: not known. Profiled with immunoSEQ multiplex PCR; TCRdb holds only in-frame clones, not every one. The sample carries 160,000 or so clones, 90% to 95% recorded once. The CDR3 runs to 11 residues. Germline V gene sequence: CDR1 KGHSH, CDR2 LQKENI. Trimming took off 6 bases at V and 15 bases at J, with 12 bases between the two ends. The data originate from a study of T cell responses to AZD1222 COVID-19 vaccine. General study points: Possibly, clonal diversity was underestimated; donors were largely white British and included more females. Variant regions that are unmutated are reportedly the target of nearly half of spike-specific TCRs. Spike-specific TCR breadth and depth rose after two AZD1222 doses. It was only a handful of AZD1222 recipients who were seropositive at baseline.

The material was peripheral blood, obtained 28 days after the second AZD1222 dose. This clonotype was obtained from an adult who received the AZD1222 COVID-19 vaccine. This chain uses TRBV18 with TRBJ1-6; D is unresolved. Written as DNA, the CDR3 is TGTGCCAGCTCCGCCCTCCGGGTCCTCCACTTT. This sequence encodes CASSALRVLHF. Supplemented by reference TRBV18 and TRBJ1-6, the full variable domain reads NAGVMQNPRHLVRRRGQEARLRCSPMKGHSHVYWYRQLPEEGLKFMVYLQKENIIDESGMPKERFSAEFPKEGPSILRIQQVVRGDSAAYFCASSALRVLHFGNGTRLTVT.